A single sample gave rise to the 29 T cell receptor beta chains below, sequenced in a study of beta chain features in type 1 diabetes. Reverse transcription of all isolated RNA meant that expressed TCRB transcripts were sequenced. Using immunoSEQ multiplex PCR, the repertoire was profiled, and TCRdb retains in-frame clones only, with some absent. The sample lists hundreds of thousands of clones; around 30% were seen once. The sample was naive CD4+ T cells from blood. The receptors shown here come from a man between 18 and 29 years old in good health.

In the case of this clone: The identical CDR3 is also encoded by other nucleotide sequences in the sample. J is TRBJ1-2 and V is TRBV7-2, with D possibly being TRBD1 (6 bases). CDR1 and CDR2 from the germline V gene are SGHTA and FQGNSA. Trimming removed 0 bases at V and 4 bases at J, with 6 bases between. The CDR3 length is 13 residues. The CDR3 sequence is CASSLAGGYGYTF. The CDR3 nucleotides are TGTGCCAGCAGCTTAGCAGGGGGCTATGGCTACACCTTC.

This clone was picked up a small number of times. The rearrangement links TRBV7-6 to TRBJ2-6; 8 bases agree with TRBD1. Germline values: CDR1 SGHVS, CDR2 FNYEAQ. V lost 4 bases and J lost 0; bases outside the gene matches: 8. The CDR3 loop spans 18 amino acids. The DNA of the CDR3 is TGTGCCAGCAGCTGGGGACAGGCGGTTGGCTCTGGGGCCAACGTCCTGACTTTC. Protein sequence: CASSWGQAVGSGANVLTF.

This clone was observed a few times. The CDR3 loop reads CASSSGRGQWFNEQFF. The CDR3 DNA is TGTGCCAGCAGTTCCGGGAGGGGGCAGTGGTTCAATGAGCAGTTCTTC. The chain combines TRBV6-5 with TRBJ2-1, with D perhaps matching TRBD2 (8 bases). The germline CDR1 and CDR2 sequences are MNHEY and SVGAGI. The CDR3 contains 16 residues. With 4 bases removed from V and 6 bases from J, the gap between germline ends came to 19 bases.

The gene calls are TRBV28 and TRBJ1-2; 9 bases map to TRBD1. Unmatched junction bases numbered 5, after V lost 4 bases and J lost 2 bases. This CDR3 has 15 residues. CDR1 is MDHEN, CDR2 SYDVKM, per germline. CDR3 region: CASSSGTGWNYGYTF. CDR3 DNA sequence: TGTGCCAGCAGTTCTGGGACAGGGTGGAACTATGGCTACACCTTC.

V gene TRBV7-2 combines with J gene TRBJ2-3; 13 nucleotides agree with TRBD2. The CDR3 has 17 residues. Looked up from germline, CDR1 is SGHTA and CDR2 is FQGNSA. V gave up 5 bases and J gave up 1 base; unmatched junction bases: 6. The CDR3 nucleotides read TGTGCCAGCAGCCAACGGACTAGCGGGAGCGGCACAGATACGCAGTATTTT. This gives the protein CASSQRTSGSGTDTQYF.

V usage is TRBV30 and J usage is TRBJ1-3; the D gene is possibly TRBD1 (6 bases). The V end was cut by 0 bases, the J end by 1 base, with 16 bases between. Germline V CDR1 and CDR2: GTSNPN, SVGIG (reference sequence). The CDR3 covers 17 residues. CDR3 DNA sequence: TGTGCCTGGAGTGTACGGGGGCAGGACCCTTCTGGAAACACCATATATTTT. The encoded protein is CAWSVRGQDPSGNTIYF. The variable domain in full, completed from reference TRBV30 and TRBJ1-3, reads SQTIHQWPATLVQPVGSPLSLECTVEGTSNPNLYWYRQAAGRGLQLLFYSVGIGQISSEVPQNLSASRPQDRQFILSSKKLLLSDSGFYLCAWSVRGQDPSGNTIYFGEGSWLTVV.

The J gene is TRBJ2-2, the V gene TRBV7-6; D remains unclear. Germline CDR1 SGHVS, CDR2 FNYEAQ. The CDR3 length is 13 residues. Trimming cost V 1 base and J 6 bases, with 6 bases left between them. CDR3 nucleotide sequence: TGTGCCAGCAGCTTAGGGATAGCCGGGGAGCTGTTTTTT. Its translation is CASSLGIAGELFF.

This clone was detected only a few times. Here the CDR3 reads CASSPPAGGSADTQYF. Written as DNA, the CDR3 is TGTGCCAGCTCACCCCCCGCGGGAGGAAGCGCAGATACGCAGTATTTT. The chain is built from TRBV18 and TRBJ2-3; 8 bases are a match to TRBD2. The CDR3 length is 16 residues. V was clipped by 3 bases and J by 4 bases; unmatched bases: 9. Germline CDR1 KGHSH, CDR2 LQKENI.

The V gene is TRBV29-1, the J gene TRBJ2-1; the match to TRBD2 covers 13 bases. The CDR3 consists of 16 residues. The V segment lost 8 bases and the J segment 4 bases; nucleotides outside the gene matches: 11. Germline V gene lookup returns CDR1 SQVTM and CDR2 ANQGSEA. CDR3 coding DNA: TGCAGCACGGATCCACCGGGACTAGCGGGGTACAATGAGCAGTTCTTC. Translated, it gives CSTDPPGLAGYNEQFF.

V is TRBV9 and J is TRBJ2-2; D unresolved. From germline, CDR1 is SGDLS and CDR2 YYNGEE. Trimming cost V 0 bases and J 0 bases, with 6 bases left between them. The CDR3 runs to 15 residues. CDR3: CASSVGRSNTGELFF. In DNA form, the CDR3 reads TGTGCCAGCAGCGTAGGAAGGTCGAACACCGGGGAGCTGTTTTTT.

J is TRBJ2-7 and V is TRBV30; D is uncertain. This CDR3 is built from 14 residues. Germline V gene data show CDR1 as GTSNPN and CDR2 as SVGIG (reference sequence). V lost 0 bases and J lost 0, with 9 bases in between. CDR3 residues: CAWSVGLSSYEQYF. The CDR3 DNA reads TGTGCCTGGAGTGTTGGTCTGAGCTCCTACGAGCAGTACTTC.

The chain uses TRBV7-8 and TRBJ1-5; the D is unclear. CDR1 is SGHVS, CDR2 FQNEAQ, per germline. This CDR3 contains 15 residues. Trimming pared 0 bases from V and 0 bases from J, leaving 6 bases between. For the CDR3, the DNA is TGTGCCAGCAGCTTAGCAGGGTATAGCAATCAGCCCCAGCATTTT. Amino acids: CASSLAGYSNQPQHF.

The genes are TRBV9 and TRBJ1-2; maybe TRBD1 (5 bases). The V and J ends lost 5 bases and 2 bases respectively, with 13 bases between them. Germline CDR1 is SGDLS and CDR2 is YYNGEE. The CDR3 is made up of 14 amino acids. The CDR3: CASSIRASNYGYTF. In nucleotides, the CDR3 is TGTGCCAGCAGTATCAGGGCCTCGAACTATGGCTACACCTTC.

This chain joins TRBV4-1 and TRBJ2-3; 7 bases match TRBD2. The V and J ends lost 1 base and 3 bases, in that order; junction bases with no gene match: 7. Per the germline V gene, CDR1 is MGHRA and CDR2 is YSYEKL. This CDR3 has 16 residues. The CDR3 region has the DNA TGCGCCAGCAGCCAAGCATACGGCGGGAGTACAGATACGCAGTATTTT. Its translation: CASSQAYGGSTDTQYF.

The genes are TRBV6-5 and TRBJ2-7; D might be TRBD2 (6 bases). Per germline, CDR1 MNHEY and CDR2 SVGAGI. Deletions cut 6 bases from V and 2 bases from J, with 14 bases between. The CDR3 is 14 amino acids. The CDR3 reads CASRSTSYTYEQYF. Written as DNA, the CDR3 is TGTGCCAGCAGATCTACTAGCTATACCTACGAGCAGTACTTC.

The chain has TRBV18 and TRBJ2-2; D unresolved. The V end was cut by 4 bases, the J end by 5 bases, with 5 bases between. The CDR3 spans 12 residues. Germline CDR1 and CDR2: KGHSH and LQKENI. The CDR3 sequence is CASSLRTGELFF. For the CDR3, the DNA is TGTGCCAGCTCACTACGGACCGGGGAGCTGTTTTTT.

The chain recombines TRBV4-3 with TRBJ2-3; TRBD2 might be the D (6 bases). The V gene's germline CDR1 is LGHNA and CDR2 YSLEER. The CDR3 is 13 residues long. Trimming stripped 0 bases from V and 6 bases from J, with 7 bases between. CDR3 DNA: TGCGCCAGCAGCCAAGAGGAGGGGGATACGCAGTATTTT. Translating gives CASSQEEGDTQYF.

The chain uses TRBV28 and TRBJ1-2; D call uncertain. CDR3 length: 14 residues. From germline, CDR1 is MDHEN and CDR2 SYDVKM. V was trimmed by 6 bases and J by 7 bases, leaving 18 bases between them. This chain's CDR3 is CASRATERRTGYTF. As DNA, the CDR3 is TGTGCCAGCAGAGCTACAGAACGGAGGACTGGCTACACCTTC.

This clone was picked up a small number of times. The rearrangement links TRBV21-1 to TRBJ2-3; whether TRBD2, the table's D call, matches the DNA was not checked. TRBV21-1 is a recognized pseudogene. The CDR3 has 17 residues. CDR3 loop: CASSKAGSGGSTDTQYF. For the CDR3, the DNA is TGTGCCAGCAGCAAAGCGGGAAGCGGGGGAAGCACAGATACGCAGTATTTT.

V usage is TRBV9 and J usage is TRBJ2-1; 8 nucleotides align to TRBD2. The CDR3 covers 12 residues. J gave up 9 bases and V 9 bases, and 8 bases lay outside the gene matches. Germline V gives CDR1 SGDLS, CDR2 YYNGEE. CDR3 in amino acids: CATAWAGGEQFF. Written as DNA, the CDR3 is TGTGCCACCGCGTGGGCGGGAGGTGAGCAGTTCTTC.

This chain joins TRBV5-1 and TRBJ2-5; D is perhaps TRBD2 (6 bases). Germline-derived CDR1 and CDR2 are SGHRS and YFSETQ. V was trimmed by 4 bases and J by 4 bases, leaving 14 bases between them. CDR3 size: 14 residues. The CDR3 here is CASSPRDWRETQYF. DNA of the CDR3: TGCGCCAGCAGCCCAAGGGACTGGAGAGAGACCCAGTACTTC. Based on the CDR3 plus reference TRBV5-1 and TRBJ2-5, the full variable domain is KAGVTQTPRYLIKTRGQQVTLSCSPISGHRSVSWYQQTPGQGLQFLFEYFSETQRNKGNFPGRFSGRQFSNSRSEMNVSTLELGDSALYLCASSPRDWRETQYFGPGTRLLVL.

Turning to this clone: This sample includes further DNA sequences coding for the same CDR3. The V call is TRBV30, the J call TRBJ2-7, with TRBD2 identical over 8 bases. CDR1 is GTSNPN, CDR2 SVGIG, per germline (reference sequence). CDR3 length equals 16 residues. With V trimmed by 8 bases and J by 6 bases, 21 bases remained unmatched. For the CDR3, the DNA is TGTGCCCGGGGCCGGGGGCGCGGAGCGGGAGCCCTCGAGCAGTACTTC. It yields the protein CARGRGRGAGALEQYF.

This clone was detected only a few times. The chain couples TRBV30 to TRBJ1-2, with unresolved D. CDR1 and CDR2 (germline): GTSNPN, SVGIG (reference sequence). The CDR3 covers 16 residues. The CDR3 DNA reads TGTGCGTTGGAAGGTAGAGGATACGGCGGGCCCTATGGCTACACCTTC. It codes for CALEGRGYGGPYGYTF.

The chain has TRBV9 and TRBJ2-7; TRBD1 is a possible D gene (6 bases). The V end lost 1 base, the J end lost 7 bases, and 15 bases lay between the germline ends. In germline, CDR1 is SGDLS, CDR2 YYNGEE. This CDR3 has 14 amino acids. In nucleotides, the CDR3 is TGTGCCAGCAGCGTATTCGGACAGTCTACGGAGCAGTACTTC. It yields the protein CASSVFGQSTEQYF.

The V call is TRBV4-3, the J call TRBJ2-2; no reliable D call. Germline CDR1 reads LGHNA; CDR2 reads YSLEER. Trimming removed 0 bases from V and 7 bases from J, with 9 bases in between. The CDR3 contains 14 residues. CDR3 sequence: CASSQDVVSGELFF. The CDR3 DNA reads TGCGCCAGCAGCCAAGATGTAGTGAGCGGGGAGCTGTTTTTT.

This clone was recorded a few times. V usage is TRBV18 and J usage is TRBJ2-7, with no clear D. Germline assignment: CDR1 KGHSH and CDR2 LQKENI. Between the trimmed V and J ends, which lost 4 bases and 5 bases, there was a span of 9 bases. This CDR3 is built from 12 residues. The CDR3 sequence is CASSRTRDEQYF. In DNA form, the CDR3 reads TGTGCCAGCTCACGAACTCGGGACGAGCAGTACTTC.

J is TRBJ2-2 and V is TRBV9; D gene uncertain. This CDR3 is built from 13 residues. Trimming removed 0 bases at V and 7 bases at J, with 7 bases between. CDR1 is SGDLS, CDR2 YYNGEE, per germline. DNA for the CDR3: TGTGCCAGCAGCGTAGATCCTGGCGGGGAGCTGTTTTTT. Its protein is CASSVDPGGELFF.

This clone was picked up a small number of times. This chain connects TRBV4-3 to TRBJ2-7, with 12 bases identical to TRBD2. The ends lost 4 bases at V and 7 bases at J; junction bases unmatched: 2. The CDR3 covers 13 residues. Germline loops: CDR1 LGHNA, CDR2 YSLEER. CDR3 loop: CASSPLAGGEQYF. CDR3 nucleotides: TGCGCCAGCAGCCCACTAGCGGGGGGAGAGCAGTACTTC.

The CDR3 DNA follows: TGTGCCAGCAGCTCTGGGCGAGAGACCCAGTACTTC. It translates to CASSSGRETQYF. The V call is TRBV7-2, the J call TRBJ2-5; D not resolved. Deletions cut 4 bases from V and 4 bases from J, with 7 bases between. The CDR3 is made up of 12 amino acids. CDR1 is SGHTA, CDR2 FQGNSA, per germline.